A selection of T cell receptor beta chains follows, all from one sample in a study of STAT3 mutations in large granular lymphocyte leukemia. The data were produced by immunoSEQ multiplex PCR, yet TCRdb's version contains in-frame clones alone and is incomplete. The sample carries some 9,800 clones, about 92% recorded once. Material for sequencing was peripheral blood mononuclear cells. The receptors were sampled from a man aged 55 to 69 with T-cell large granular lymphocyte leukemia. Some clones in this sample may be carry-over from other donors' samples. CDR3s include the opening cysteine and the closing phenylalanine or tryptophan. A D gene is named only where the DNA matches it firmly. The size of a clone is reported for some rows only, either as once, few or many, or as a class for expanded clones.

D gene	CDR3 length	clone size	V gene	J gene	CDR3 protein	CDR3 DNA
.	12	.	TRBV5-1	TRBJ2-1	CASSVGRDEQFF	TGCGCCAGCAGCGTGGGCAGGGATGAGCAGTTCTTC
TRBD2	16	.	TRBV9	TRBJ2-5	CASSVEASGKGETQYF	TGTGCCAGCAGCGTTGAGGCTAGCGGGAAGGGTGAGACCCAGTACTTC
.	13	.	TRBV6-5	TRBJ1-2	CASTLREDYGYTF	TGTGCCAGCACCCTAAGGGAGGACTATGGCTACACCTTC
.	11	.	TRBV20-1	TRBJ2-5	CSARSGETQYF	TGCAGTGCCCGTTCAGGAGAGACCCAGTACTTC
TRBD1	14	.	TRBV7-2	TRBJ1-4	CASSRMTGAEKLFF	TGTGCCAGCAGCCGCATGACAGGGGCAGAAAAACTGTTTTTT
TRBD1	12	.	TRBV28	TRBJ1-1	CASSLGQTEAFF	TGTGCCAGCAGCTTGGGACAGACTGAAGCTTTCTTT
TRBD2	14	.	TRBV7-9	TRBJ2-7	CASSQAGTSNEQYF	TGTGCCAGCAGCCAAGCCGGGACTAGCAACGAGCAGTACTTC
TRBD1	14	.	TRBV30	TRBJ1-2	CAWSRPGGIYGYTF	TGTGCCTGGAGTAGGCCAGGGGGCATCTATGGCTACACCTTC
TRBD1	20	.	TRBV18	TRBJ1-5	CASSPSRDSRRRSSNQPQHF	TGTGCCAGCTCACCTTCCCGGGACAGCCGAAGGAGAAGTAGCAATCAGCCCCAGCATTTT
TRBD1	15	once	TRBV18	TRBJ2-7	CASSPFQGETYEQYF	TGTGCCAGCTCACCATTCCAGGGGGAAACCTACGAGCAGTACTTC
.	14	.	TRBV7-2	TRBJ2-4	CASSLGGAGNIQYF	TGTGCCAGCAGCTTAGGAGGCGCCGGAAACATTCAGTACTTC
TRBD2	13	.	TRBV7-8	TRBJ2-7	CASSSRTSGEQYF	TGTGCCAGCAGCTCCAGGACTAGTGGCGAGCAGTACTTC